This is a list of T cell receptor beta chains from one sample in a study of T cell responses to AZD1222 COVID-19 vaccine. TCRdb's table, derived via immunoSEQ multiplex PCR, lists solely in-frame clones and lacks some. This table holds tens of thousands of clones, around 90% found once. Here the sequenced sample was peripheral blood, taken on day 0 of MenACWY control vaccination. The receptors shown here come from an adult in good health. Each CDR3 is given with its conserved first and last residue. The D gene is left open where the match is weak. Expanded clones get a size class; other rows say once, few or many, or leave the size out.

v_gene	d_gene	len	abundance	j_gene	CDR3aa	CDR3nt
TRBV4-3	NA	17	NA	TRBJ1-5	CASSQGLRGGAGQPQHF	TGCGCCAGCAGCCAAGGACTTCGAGGGGGGGCAGGTCAGCCCCAGCATTTT
TRBV12-1	NA	16	NA	TRBJ2-7	CASSKREVTEIYEQYF	TGTGCCAGCAGCAAACGAGAGGTGACAGAGATCTACGAGCAGTACTTC
TRBV6-5	TRBD1	15	NA	TRBJ1-6	CASRPPGTGTSPLHF	TGTGCCAGCAGGCCACCCGGGACAGGGACGTCACCCCTCCACTTT
TRBV20-1	NA	10	NA	TRBJ1-2	CSARATRSTF	TGCAGTGCTAGAGCTACTCGATCCACCTTC
TRBV3-1/TRBV3-2	TRBD1	17	once	TRBJ1-6	CASTNRGPRVANSPLHF	TGTGCCAGCACCAACAGGGGTCCCCGAGTGGCTAATTCACCCCTCCACTTT
TRBV11-3	NA	11	NA	TRBJ2-3	CASSGGAAQYF	TGTGCCAGCAGCGGGGGGGCTGCGCAGTATTTT
TRBV27	TRBD1	16	NA	TRBJ1-2	CASSLSPVPGQGGYTF	TGTGCCAGCAGTTTATCCCCGGTTCCGGGACAGGGCGGCTACACCTTC
TRBV28	NA	13	NA	TRBJ1-2	CASRLPGGHGYTF	TGTGCCAGCAGACTCCCAGGTGGTCATGGCTACACCTTC
TRBV4-1	TRBD1	15	NA	TRBJ2-7	CASSQAGTGGFEQYF	TGCGCCAGCAGCCAAGCGGGGACAGGGGGCTTTGAGCAGTACTTC
TRBV27	TRBD2	18	NA	TRBJ2-1	CASSETSGRIQTYNEQFF	TGTGCCAGCAGTGAAACTAGCGGGAGGATCCAAACCTACAATGAGCAGTTCTTC
TRBV5-4	NA	13	NA	TRBJ2-3	CASSLAQTDTQYF	TGTGCCAGCAGCTTGGCCCAAACAGATACGCAGTATTTT
TRBV4-1	NA	14	NA	TRBJ2-1	CASSQGTGVFEQFF	TGCGCCAGCAGCCAAGGAACGGGAGTATTTGAGCAGTTCTTC